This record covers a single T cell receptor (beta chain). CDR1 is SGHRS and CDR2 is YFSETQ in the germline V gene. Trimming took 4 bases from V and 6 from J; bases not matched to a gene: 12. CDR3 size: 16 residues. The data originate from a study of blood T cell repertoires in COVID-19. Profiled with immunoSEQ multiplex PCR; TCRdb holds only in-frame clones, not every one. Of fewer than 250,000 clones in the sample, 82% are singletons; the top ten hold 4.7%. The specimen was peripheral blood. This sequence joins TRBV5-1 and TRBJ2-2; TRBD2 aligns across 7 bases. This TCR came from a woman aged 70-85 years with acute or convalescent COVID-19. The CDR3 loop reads CASSQRLALRPGELFF. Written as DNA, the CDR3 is TGCGCCAGCAGCCAAAGACTAGCCCTACGCCCCGGGGAGCTGTTTTTT.